This is a list of T cell receptor beta chains from one sample in a study of T-cell memory formation after mild COVID-19. TCRdb reanalysed the 5' RACE reads using MiXCR and keeps one entry per CDR3 protein. This table holds 450,000 to 650,000 distinct CDR3 sequences, around 17% found once. The specimen sequenced was PBMCs or a T cell subset sorted from them (not recorded which). The origin of the receptors is an adult woman who had mild COVID-19 (a few samples of this study predate the infection). Cell type and time point are not known. CDR3s include the opening cysteine and the closing phenylalanine or tryptophan. Each record gives: D gene, J gene, V gene, clone size, CDR3 protein, CDR3 DNA. The D gene is left open where the match is weak. The size field is filled for only some rows; it gives once, few, many or a size class.

>.|TRBJ2-5|TRBV7-9|.
CASSPKGGEETQYF
TGTGCCAGCAGCCCTAAAGGGGGGGAAGAGACCCAGTACTTC
>TRBD1|TRBJ1-2|TRBV7-9|few
CASSRHGTVSTSLYGYTF
TGTGCCAGCAGCAGACACGGGACAGTTTCGACATCTTTATATGGCTACACCTTC
>TRBD1|TRBJ1-2|TRBV20-1|.
CSAPGRQGAKGYTF
TGCAGTGCTCCCGGAAGACAGGGGGCGAAAGGCTACACCTTC
>.|TRBJ1-2|TRBV20-1|.
CSARGSLYGYTF
TGCAGTGCTAGGGGCAGTCTCTATGGCTACACCTTC
>.|TRBJ2-3|TRBV5-1|few
CASSRVGDSTDTQYF
TGCGCCAGCAGCCGAGTGGGGGATAGCACAGATACGCAGTATTTT
>TRBD1|TRBJ1-2|TRBV7-9|few
CASSRGTGFNGYTF
TGTGCCAGCAGCCGCGGGACAGGCTTTAATGGCTACACCTTC
>.|TRBJ2-5|TRBV14|few
CASSQDLLQETQYF
TGTGCCAGCAGCCAAGATTTATTACAAGAGACCCAGTACTTC
>.|TRBJ2-7|TRBV9|once
CASSVGLGYEQYF
TGTGCCAGCAGCGTAGGGCTGGGCTACGAGCAGTACTTC
>.|TRBJ2-7|TRBV10-3|many
CAISGGPKKSYEQYF
TGTGCCATCAGCGGAGGGCCTAAGAAATCCTACGAGCAGTACTTC
>TRBD2|TRBJ2-3|TRBV3-1|.
CASSRTTSGGRNTQYF
TGTGCCAGCAGCCGGACGACTAGCGGGGGGAGAAATACGCAGTATTTT
>.|TRBJ1-1|TRBV5-5|few
CASTPSGTGNTEDFF
TGTGCCAGCACCCCCTCTGGGACGGGGAACACTGAAGATTTCTTT
>.|TRBJ2-7|TRBV5-1|.
CASSLEDGTYEQYF
TGCGCCAGCAGCTTGGAGGACGGGACCTACGAGCAGTACTTC
>.|TRBJ2-1|TRBV4-1|few
CASSQGPRSAYNEQFF
TGCGCCAGCAGCCAAGGCCCCCGGTCTGCCTACAATGAGCAGTTCTTC
>.|TRBJ2-1|TRBV5-4|many
CASRGSSYNEQFF
TGTGCCAGCAGGGGTAGCTCCTACAATGAGCAGTTCTTC
>.|TRBJ2-2|TRBV7-2|many
CASSLGLANTGELFF
TGTGCCAGCAGCTTAGGTCTCGCGAACACCGGGGAGCTGTTTTTT
>TRBD2|TRBJ2-3|TRBV20-1|.
CSAHITKLAGSTDTQYF
TGCAGTGCCCACATAACCAAACTAGCGGGGTCCACAGATACGCAGTATTTT
>TRBD2|TRBJ2-5|TRBV15|.
CATSRDTGGLKTQYF
TGTGCCACCAGCAGAGATACGGGGGGGCTTAAGACCCAGTACTTC
>TRBD1|TRBJ1-5|TRBV6-5|.
CASRRQGTANQPQHF
TGTGCCAGCAGGCGACAGGGGACAGCTAATCAGCCCCAGCATTTT
>TRBD2|TRBJ2-3|TRBV11-2|.
CASSHKLKASGIFTDTQYF
TGTGCCAGCAGCCATAAGTTAAAGGCTAGCGGTATTTTCACAGATACGCAGTATTTT
>TRBD1|TRBJ1-2|TRBV24-1|few
CATSDPTGDYGYTF
TGTGCCACCAGTGATCCGACAGGGGACTATGGCTACACCTTC
>.|TRBJ1-1|TRBV19|.
CASSILQKNTEAFF
TGTGCCAGTAGTATTTTGCAGAAGAACACTGAAGCTTTCTTT
>.|TRBJ2-5|TRBV6-5|few
CASSLSRRGTQYF
TGTGCCAGCAGCCTATCACGCAGGGGGACCCAGTACTTC
>.|TRBJ1-1|TRBV2|few
CASLLQLSSSEAFF
TGTGCCAGCCTATTACAGTTATCCTCATCGGAAGCTTTCTTT
>TRBD1|TRBJ2-5|TRBV5-1|few
CASSPKQGVETQYF
TGCGCCAGCAGCCCTAAACAGGGGGTCGAGACCCAGTACTTC
>.|TRBJ2-1|TRBV29-1|few
CSGVPDNEQFF
TGCAGCGGCGTTCCGGACAATGAGCAGTTCTTC
>.|TRBJ1-1|TRBV2|.
CASSDGRRNTEAFF
TGTGCCAGCAGTGATGGGCGGCGGAACACTGAAGCTTTCTTT
>.|TRBJ2-7|TRBV7-9|.
CASSLGRGMGEQYF
TGTGCCAGCAGCTTAGGGCGAGGGATGGGCGAGCAGTACTTC
>.|TRBJ2-5|TRBV6-2/TRBV6-3|.
CASSYLLAQETQYF
TGTGCCAGCAGTTACTTACTAGCCCAAGAGACCCAGTACTTC
>.|TRBJ2-7|TRBV19|few
CASSIRGSGYYEQYF
TGTGCCAGTAGTATTCGCGGTAGCGGTTACTACGAGCAGTACTTC
>.|TRBJ2-1|TRBV20-1|few
CSARGRRGRNEQFF
TGCAGTGCTAGAGGAAGAAGGGGACGCAATGAGCAGTTCTTC
>TRBD2|TRBJ2-3|TRBV9|few
CASSASTSGMSTQYF
TGTGCCAGCAGCGCATCGACTAGCGGGATGAGTACGCAGTATTTT
>TRBD2|TRBJ2-7|TRBV5-4|.
CATAPGLPSYEQYF
TGTGCCACCGCCCCGGGACTACCCTCCTACGAGCAGTACTTC
>.|TRBJ2-1|TRBV12-3/TRBV12-4|few
CASSPRGGLGNEQFF
TGTGCCAGCAGTCCCCGGGGCGGGTTGGGGAATGAGCAGTTCTTC
>TRBD1|TRBJ2-5|TRBV5-1|.
CASTGQGKEETQYF
TGCGCCAGCACCGGACAGGGAAAGGAAGAGACCCAGTACTTC
>TRBD1|TRBJ2-2|TRBV7-3|few
CASSLNPQGISSGELFF
TGTGCCAGCAGCTTAAACCCACAGGGGATATCGTCCGGGGAGCTGTTTTTT
>.|TRBJ2-2|TRBV3-1|.
CASSQVSRVDTGELFF
TGTGCCAGCAGCCAAGTCTCCAGGGTCGACACCGGGGAGCTGTTTTTT
>.|TRBJ2-7|TRBV7-2|.
CASSQIREQYF
TGTGCCAGCAGCCAGATTCGCGAGCAGTACTTC
>TRBD1|TRBJ2-3|TRBV5-1|.
CASSLGNRGTDTQYF
TGCGCCAGCAGCTTGGGTAACAGGGGTACAGATACGCAGTATTTT
>TRBD2|TRBJ2-1|TRBV6-5|few
CASSRLAGGLPGNEQFF
TGTGCCAGCAGTCGACTAGCGGGAGGACTCCCGGGCAATGAGCAGTTCTTC
>.|TRBJ2-1|TRBV12-3/TRBV12-4|few
CASSSLWIYNEQFF
TGTGCCAGCAGTTCCCTTTGGATTTACAATGAGCAGTTCTTC
>.|TRBJ2-1|TRBV9|.
CASSVGVLVSNEQFF
TGTGCCAGCAGCGTAGGGGTTCTAGTTAGCAATGAGCAGTTCTTC
>.|TRBJ1-2|TRBV6-5|.
CASSYSHRNYGYTF
TGTGCCAGCAGTTACTCGCACAGAAACTATGGCTACACCTTC
>.|TRBJ2-5|TRBV19|.
CASSIVLAREETQYF
TGTGCCAGTAGTATAGTGCTAGCGAGGGAAGAGACCCAGTACTTC